The clone carrying this TCR beta chain was seen a few times. Its specificity is unknown. Per the germline V gene, CDR1 is LGHNA and CDR2 is YSLEER. Trimming stripped 5 bases from V and 3 bases from J, with 16 bases between. There are 15 residues in the CDR3. Each CDR3 protein gets one entry after TCRdb re-called the reads with MiXCR. The sample has 550,000 to 700,000 distinct CDR3 sequences, approximately 40% seen once. The source of the sample is a study of T cell repertoires in cytomegalovirus infection. Study as a whole: Alongside well-studied HLA-B-restricted CMV epitopes, recently identified HLA-C-restricted CMV epitopes were also used. From public TCR beta signatures came an indication of both CMV infection and matching HLA type. Study results and caveats: Summed frequency of public TCR beta families distinguished CMV carriers with the relevant HLA. It was HLA-C-restricted CMV-specific TCR beta clonotypes that dominated the response ex vivo.

Specimen: cultured PBMCs, collected from culture after CMV antigen stimulation. The source of this sequence is a human donor in good health (CMV status not recorded). Some clones in this sample may be carry-over from other donors' samples. The chain recombines TRBV4-3 with TRBJ1-2, with D maybe TRBD1 (6 bases). In DNA form, the CDR3 reads TGCGCCAGCAGCTTTGACAGGTTGGGGGACTATGGCTACACCTTC. As protein: CASSFDRLGDYGYTF.